The entry that follows covers one T cell receptor beta chain sequence. The CDR3 has 14 amino acids. CDR1 is SQVTM, CDR2 ANQGSEA, per germline. The J segment lost 4 bases and the V segment lost 6 bases, leaving 10 bases of the junction unmatched. The sample is drawn from a study of T cell changes during pregnancy in multiple sclerosis. Libraries were prepared by immunoSEQ multiplex PCR; TCRdb keeps only in-frame clonotypes and omits some of them. The profile covers about 97,000 clones, with 91% appearing a single time and 2.5% to 3.5% taken by the ten largest. The chain employs TRBV29-1 and TRBJ1-2, with 8 bases identical to TRBD1. Sequenced here: peripheral blood, sampled in the second trimester of pregnancy. This clonotype was obtained from a female donor with multiple sclerosis, enrolled in a pregnancy study. CDR3 coding DNA: TGCAGCGTAACCCCCGGACAGGGCCTCTATGGCTACACCTTC. Amino acids: CSVTPGQGLYGYTF.